This entry concerns a single T cell receptor (beta chain). These data originate in a study of blood T cell repertoires in COVID-19. Study as a whole: Sample material is recorded as cDNA or gDNA derived from T cells, B-cell-depleted T cells, or PBMCs.

V lost 0 bases and J lost 4; bases outside the gene matches: 16. The CDR3 loop spans 22 amino acids. Germline V gene lookup returns CDR1 MGHRA and CDR2 YSYEKL. Some clones are missing from TCRdb's copy, which holds only in-frame ones; the method was immunoSEQ multiplex PCR. The sample yields 200,000 to 300,000 clones, around 89% seen once. This TCR came from a woman aged 25 to 39 who had recovered from COVID-19. Sequenced material: PBMCs or T cells enriched from blood (not recorded which). V usage is TRBV4-1 and J usage is TRBJ2-3; 16 bases line up with TRBD2. The CDR3: CASSQERAVPGLAGGRADTQYF. The CDR3 bases are TGCGCCAGCAGCCAAGAGCGGGCCGTCCCGGGACTAGCGGGAGGGCGTGCAGATACGCAGTATTTT.